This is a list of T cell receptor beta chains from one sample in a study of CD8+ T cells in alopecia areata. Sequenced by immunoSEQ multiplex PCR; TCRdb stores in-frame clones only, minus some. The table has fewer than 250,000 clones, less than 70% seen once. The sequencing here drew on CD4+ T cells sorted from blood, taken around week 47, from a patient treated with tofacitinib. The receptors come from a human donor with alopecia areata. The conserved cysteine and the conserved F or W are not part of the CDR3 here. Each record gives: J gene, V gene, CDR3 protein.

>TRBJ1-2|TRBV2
ASSVDREAGYT
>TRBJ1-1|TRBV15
ATSRDLGEAF
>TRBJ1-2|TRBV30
AWRRADDGYT
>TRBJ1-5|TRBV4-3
ASSQAQGMNQPQH
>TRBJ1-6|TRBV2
ASSTGQNSPLH
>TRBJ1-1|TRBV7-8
ASSQPGRTEAF
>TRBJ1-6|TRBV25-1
ASLGASYNSPLH
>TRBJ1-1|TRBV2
ASRGGTEAF
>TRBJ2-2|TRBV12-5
ASGLVVNTGELF
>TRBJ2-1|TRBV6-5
ASSLSPQGANEQF
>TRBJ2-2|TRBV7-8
ATIGGGMNTGELF
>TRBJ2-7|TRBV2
ASSGRWNYEQY
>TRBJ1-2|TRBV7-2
ASSLDLRDLKLGGYT
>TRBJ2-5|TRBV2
ASLSRSGSQETQY
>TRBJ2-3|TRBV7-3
ASSSTSATTDTQY